This T cell receptor beta chain stems from a study of cytomegalovirus exposure and HLA in healthy donors. The CDR3 has 17 amino acids. V gave up 9 bases and J gave up 3 bases; unmatched junction bases: 15. Germline CDR1 and CDR2: SGHTS and YDEGEE. It was with 60 Vbeta and 13 Jbeta primers that the PCR ran. The data were produced by immunoSEQ multiplex PCR, yet TCRdb's version contains in-frame clones alone and is incomplete. The table has 160,000 or so clones, roughly 80% seen once. The sample comprised PBMCs. This TCR came from a man younger than 35 in good health and CMV-seronegative. The gene calls are TRBV5-8 and TRBJ2-2, with 9 bases aligning to TRBD2. CDR3 nucleotides: TGTGCCATCGGAATAGCGGGGGCCCCCGACTACACCGGGGAGCTGTTTTTT. This gives the protein CAIGIAGAPDYTGELFF. The variable domain in full, completed from reference TRBV5-8 and TRBJ2-2, reads EAGVTQSPTHLIKTRGQQATLRCSPISGHTSVYWYQQALGLGLQFLLWYDEGEERNRGNFPPRFSGRQFPNYSSELNVNALELEDSALYLCAIGIAGAPDYTGELFFGEGSRLTVL.